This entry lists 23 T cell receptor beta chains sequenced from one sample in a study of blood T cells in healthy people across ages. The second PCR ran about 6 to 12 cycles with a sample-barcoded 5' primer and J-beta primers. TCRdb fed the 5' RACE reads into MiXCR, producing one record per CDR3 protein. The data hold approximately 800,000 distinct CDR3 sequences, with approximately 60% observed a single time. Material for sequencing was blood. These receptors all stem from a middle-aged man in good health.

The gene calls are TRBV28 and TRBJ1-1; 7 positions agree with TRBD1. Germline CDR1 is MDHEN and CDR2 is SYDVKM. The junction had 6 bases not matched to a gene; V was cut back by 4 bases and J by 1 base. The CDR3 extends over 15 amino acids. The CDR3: CASSSTGWRNTEAFF. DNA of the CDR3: TGTGCCAGCAGTTCGACAGGGTGGAGGAACACTGAAGCTTTCTTT.

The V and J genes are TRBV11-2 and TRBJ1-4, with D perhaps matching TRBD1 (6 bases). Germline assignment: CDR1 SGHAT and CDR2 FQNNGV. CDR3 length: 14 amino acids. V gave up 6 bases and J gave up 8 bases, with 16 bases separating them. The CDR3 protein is CASSLSGALEKLFF. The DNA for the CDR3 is TGTGCCAGCAGTTTGTCGGGGGCCTTGGAAAAACTGTTTTTT.

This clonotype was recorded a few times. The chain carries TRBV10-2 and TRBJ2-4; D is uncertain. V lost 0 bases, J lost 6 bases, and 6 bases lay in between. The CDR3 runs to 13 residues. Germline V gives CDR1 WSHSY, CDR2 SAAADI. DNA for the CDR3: TGCGCCAGCAGTGAGTCGGATGGAAACATTCAGTACTTC. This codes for CASSESDGNIQYF.

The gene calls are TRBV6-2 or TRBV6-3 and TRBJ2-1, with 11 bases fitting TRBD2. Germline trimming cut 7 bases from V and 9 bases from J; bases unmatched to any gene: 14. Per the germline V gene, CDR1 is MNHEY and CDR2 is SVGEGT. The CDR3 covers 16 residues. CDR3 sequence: CASKRHTSGSVGEQFF. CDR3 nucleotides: TGTGCCAGCAAGAGACATACTAGCGGGAGTGTAGGTGAGCAGTTCTTC.

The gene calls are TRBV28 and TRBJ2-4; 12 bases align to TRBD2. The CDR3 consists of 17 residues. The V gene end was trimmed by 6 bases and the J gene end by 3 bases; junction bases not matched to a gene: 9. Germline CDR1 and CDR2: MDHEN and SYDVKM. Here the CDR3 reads CASSILAGGPVKNIQYF. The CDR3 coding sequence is TGTGCCAGCAGCATCCTAGCGGGAGGGCCCGTCAAAAACATTCAGTACTTC. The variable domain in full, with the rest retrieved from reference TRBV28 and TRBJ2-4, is DVKVTQSSRYLVKRTGEKVFLECVQDMDHENMFWYRQDPGLGLRLIYFSYDVKMKEKGDIPEGYSVSREKKERFSLILESASTNQTSMYLCASSILAGGPVKNIQYFGAGTRLSVL.

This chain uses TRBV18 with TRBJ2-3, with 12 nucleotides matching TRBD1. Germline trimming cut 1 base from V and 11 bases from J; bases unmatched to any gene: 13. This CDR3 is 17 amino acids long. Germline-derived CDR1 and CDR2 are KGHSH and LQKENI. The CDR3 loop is CASSPLQPGQGASGQYF. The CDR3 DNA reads TGTGCCAGCTCACCACTTCAACCGGGACAGGGGGCGTCCGGGCAGTATTTT.

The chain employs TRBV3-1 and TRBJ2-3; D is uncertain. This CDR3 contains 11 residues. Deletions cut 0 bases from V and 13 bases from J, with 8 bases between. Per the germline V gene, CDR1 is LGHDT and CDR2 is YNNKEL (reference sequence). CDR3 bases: TGTGCCAGCAGCCAAGACGAAGAGAAGTATTTT. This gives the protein CASSQDEEKYF.

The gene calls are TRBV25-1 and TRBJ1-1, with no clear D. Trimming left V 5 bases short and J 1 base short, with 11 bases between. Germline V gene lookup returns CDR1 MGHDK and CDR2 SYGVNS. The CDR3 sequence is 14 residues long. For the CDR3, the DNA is TGTGCCAGCAGTCCTAATTCGAGGAACACTGAAGCTTTCTTT. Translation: CASSPNSRNTEAFF.

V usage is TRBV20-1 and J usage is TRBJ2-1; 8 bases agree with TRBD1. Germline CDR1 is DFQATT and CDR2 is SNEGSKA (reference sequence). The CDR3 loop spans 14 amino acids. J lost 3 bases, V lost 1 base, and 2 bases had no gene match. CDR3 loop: CSARGQGLYNEQFF. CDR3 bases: TGCAGTGCTAGAGGACAGGGGCTCTACAATGAGCAGTTCTTC.

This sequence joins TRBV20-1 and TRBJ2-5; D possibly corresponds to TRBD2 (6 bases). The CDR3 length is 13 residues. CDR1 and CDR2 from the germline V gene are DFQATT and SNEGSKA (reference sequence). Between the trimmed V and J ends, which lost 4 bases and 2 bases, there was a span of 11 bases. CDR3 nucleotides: TGCAGTGCTAAAGGAGGAGGGCAAGAGACCCAGTACTTC. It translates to CSAKGGGQETQYF.

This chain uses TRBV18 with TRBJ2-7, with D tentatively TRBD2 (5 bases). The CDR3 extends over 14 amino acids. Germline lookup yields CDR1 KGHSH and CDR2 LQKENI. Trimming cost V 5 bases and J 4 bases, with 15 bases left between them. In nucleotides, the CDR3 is TGTGCCAGCTCAACGCCGGGATCCTTGTACGAGCAGTACTTC. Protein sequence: CASSTPGSLYEQYF.

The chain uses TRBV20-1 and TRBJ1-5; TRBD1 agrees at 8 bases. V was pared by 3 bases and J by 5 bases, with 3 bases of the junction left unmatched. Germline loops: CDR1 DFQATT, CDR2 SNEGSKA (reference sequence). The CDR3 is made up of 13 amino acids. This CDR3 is CSASDRGYQPQHF. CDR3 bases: TGCAGTGCTAGTGACAGGGGCTATCAGCCCCAGCATTTT.

Here the CDR3 reads CASSLGAPGLAKNIQYF. The CDR3 DNA reads TGTGCCAGCAGCCTAGGGGCCCCGGGGCTAGCCAAAAACATTCAGTACTTC. This sequence joins TRBV11-1 and TRBJ2-4; D is tentatively TRBD1 or TRBD2 (5 bases each). Germline-derived CDR1 and CDR2 are SGHAT and FQDESV (reference sequence). The CDR3 spans 17 residues. V was trimmed by 5 bases and J by 0 bases, leaving 17 bases between them.

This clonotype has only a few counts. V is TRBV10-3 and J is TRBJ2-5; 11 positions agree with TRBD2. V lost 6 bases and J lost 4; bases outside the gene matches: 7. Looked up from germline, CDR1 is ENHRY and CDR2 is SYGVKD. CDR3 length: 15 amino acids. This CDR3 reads CAIRNSGGAGETQYF. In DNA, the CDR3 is TGTGCCATCAGGAATAGCGGGGGGGCGGGAGAGACCCAGTACTTC.

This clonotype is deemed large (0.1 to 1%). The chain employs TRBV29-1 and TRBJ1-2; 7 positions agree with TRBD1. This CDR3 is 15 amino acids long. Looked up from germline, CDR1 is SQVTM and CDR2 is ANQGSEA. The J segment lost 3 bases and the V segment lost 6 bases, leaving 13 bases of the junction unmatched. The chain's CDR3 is CSVRGGGEMDYGYTF. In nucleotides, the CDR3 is TGCAGCGTCCGAGGGGGCGGGGAGATGGACTATGGCTACACCTTC.

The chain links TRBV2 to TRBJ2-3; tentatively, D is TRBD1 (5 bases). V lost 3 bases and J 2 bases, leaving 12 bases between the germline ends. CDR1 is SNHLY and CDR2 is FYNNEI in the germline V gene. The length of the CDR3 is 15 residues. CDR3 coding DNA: TGTGCCAGCAGTGATTTGAGACAGTCCACAGATACGCAGTATTTT. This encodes CASSDLRQSTDTQYF.

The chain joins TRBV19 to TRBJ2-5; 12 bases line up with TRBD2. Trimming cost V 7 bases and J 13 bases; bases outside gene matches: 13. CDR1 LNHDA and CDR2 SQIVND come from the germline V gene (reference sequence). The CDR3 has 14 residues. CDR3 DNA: TGTGCCAGTAATCCGACTAGCGGGGGAGGCGATCGGTACTTC. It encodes CASNPTSGGGDRYF.

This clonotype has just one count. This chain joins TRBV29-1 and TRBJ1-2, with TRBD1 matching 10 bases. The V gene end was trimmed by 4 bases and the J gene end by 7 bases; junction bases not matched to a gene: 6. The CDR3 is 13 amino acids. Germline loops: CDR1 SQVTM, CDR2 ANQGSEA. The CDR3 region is CSVVRTGGFGYTF. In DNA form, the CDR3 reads TGCAGCGTTGTTCGGACAGGGGGTTTTGGCTACACCTTC.

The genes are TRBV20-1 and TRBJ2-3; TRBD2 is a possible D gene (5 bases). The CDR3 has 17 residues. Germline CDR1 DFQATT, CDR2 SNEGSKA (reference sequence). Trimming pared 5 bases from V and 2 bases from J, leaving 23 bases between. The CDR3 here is CSAQIDGIGGDTDTQYF. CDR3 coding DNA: TGCAGTGCTCAGATAGACGGGATTGGCGGAGACACAGATACGCAGTATTTT.

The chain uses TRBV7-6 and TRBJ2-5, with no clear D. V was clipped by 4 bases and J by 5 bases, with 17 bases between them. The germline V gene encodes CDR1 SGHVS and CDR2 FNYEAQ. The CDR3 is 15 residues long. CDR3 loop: CASSSHTTFGETQYF. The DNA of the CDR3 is TGTGCCAGCAGCTCCCATACAACCTTTGGGGAGACCCAGTACTTC.

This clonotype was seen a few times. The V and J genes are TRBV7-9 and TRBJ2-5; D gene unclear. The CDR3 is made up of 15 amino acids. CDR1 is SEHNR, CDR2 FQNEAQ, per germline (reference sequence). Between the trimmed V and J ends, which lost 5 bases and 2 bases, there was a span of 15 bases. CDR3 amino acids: CASSLLVGVQETQYF. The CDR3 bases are TGTGCCAGCAGCCTACTCGTTGGGGTACAAGAGACCCAGTACTTC. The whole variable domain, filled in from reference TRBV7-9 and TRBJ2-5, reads DTGVSQNPRHKITKRGQNVTFRCDPISEHNRLYWYRQTLGQGPEFLTYFQNEAQLEKSRLLSDRFSAERPKGSFSTLEIQRTEQGDSAMYLCASSLLVGVQETQYFGPGTRLLVL.

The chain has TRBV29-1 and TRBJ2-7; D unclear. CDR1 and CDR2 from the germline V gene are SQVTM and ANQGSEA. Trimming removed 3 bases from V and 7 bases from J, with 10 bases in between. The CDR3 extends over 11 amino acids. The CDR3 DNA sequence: TGCAGCGTTGATGGTGCCAATGAGCAGTACTTC. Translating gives CSVDGANEQYF.

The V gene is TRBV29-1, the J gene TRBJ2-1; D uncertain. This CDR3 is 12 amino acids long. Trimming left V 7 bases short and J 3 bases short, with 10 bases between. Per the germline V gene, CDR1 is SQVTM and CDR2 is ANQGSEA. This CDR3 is CSDTSGYNEQFF. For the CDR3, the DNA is TGCAGCGATACATCAGGCTACAATGAGCAGTTCTTC.